The present T cell receptor (beta chain) was sequenced within a study of blood T cells in healthy people across ages. The study's findings and limits: Per-million-T-cell TCR beta diversity fell roughly linearly with age.

Of note for this clonotype: The antigen remains undetermined.

Germline V gives CDR1 MNHEY, CDR2 SVGAGI. V dropped 3 bases and J dropped 1 base, with 18 bases sitting between them. The CDR3 extends over 18 amino acids. Then a second PCR, running roughly 7 to 11 cycles, was carried out with a sample-barcoded 5' primer and a J-beta primer mix. Every single cDNA molecule received a tag from a template-switch adaptor with 12 random nucleotides. TCRdb re-called the 5' RACE reads with MiXCR, one entry per CDR3 protein. The sample lists around 500,000 distinct CDR3 sequences, about 26% occurring once. Another study also made use of these data, one on T cells of mothers and their children.

This clonotype originated in a boy aged 2-9 years in good health. Specimen: blood. The chain has TRBV6-5 and TRBJ2-2; no clear D. As DNA, the CDR3 is TGTGCCAGCAGTTATAGCCCAAATGGTTTTGTGAACACCGGGGAGCTGTTTTTT. Translating gives CASSYSPNGFVNTGELFF.